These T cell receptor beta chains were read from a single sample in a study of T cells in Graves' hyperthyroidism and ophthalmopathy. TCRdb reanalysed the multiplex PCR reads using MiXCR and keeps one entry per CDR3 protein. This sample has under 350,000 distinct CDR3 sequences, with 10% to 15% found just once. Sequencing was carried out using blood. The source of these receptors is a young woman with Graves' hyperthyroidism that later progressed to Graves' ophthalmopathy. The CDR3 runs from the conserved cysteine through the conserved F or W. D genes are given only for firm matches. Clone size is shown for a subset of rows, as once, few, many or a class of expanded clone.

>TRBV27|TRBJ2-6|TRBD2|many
TGTGCCAGCAGGGCCGGGGGGAGCGGGGCCAACGTCCTGACTTTC
CASRAGGSGANVLTF
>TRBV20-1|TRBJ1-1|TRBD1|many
TGCAGTGCTAGAGAACAGGGGGGAGCTGAAGCTTTCTTT
CSAREQGGAEAFF
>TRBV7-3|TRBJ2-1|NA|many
TGTGCCAGCAGCTTAAAGGGACGGACAGCCTACAATGAGCAGTTCTTC
CASSLKGRTAYNEQFF
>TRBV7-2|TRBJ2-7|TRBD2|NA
TGTGCCAGCAGCCGACTAGCGGGAGAGGGGTACGAGCAGTACTTC
CASSRLAGEGYEQYF
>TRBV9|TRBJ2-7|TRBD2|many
TGTGCCAGCAGCCCCCGGGAGGTCGGCTACGAGCAGTACTTC
CASSPREVGYEQYF
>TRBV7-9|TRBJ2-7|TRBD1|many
TGTGCCAGCAGCTCATCGACAGGGTTCGGCGAGCAGTACTTC
CASSSSTGFGEQYF
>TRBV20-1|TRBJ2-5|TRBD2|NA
TGCAGTGCTAGTAGTGCCAGCGGACTAGCGGTAGAAGAGACCCAGTACTTC
CSASSASGLAVEETQYF
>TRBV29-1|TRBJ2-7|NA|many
TGCAGCGTCGAACTCGGGGTTTCCTACGAGCAGTACTTC
CSVELGVSYEQYF
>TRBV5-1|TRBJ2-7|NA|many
TGCGCCAGCTCAGGGGCCTGGGACAACGAGCAGTACTTC
CASSGAWDNEQYF
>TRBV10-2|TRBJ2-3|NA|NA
TGCGCCAGCAGGGACTCCTATACGCAGTATTTT
CASRDSYTQYF
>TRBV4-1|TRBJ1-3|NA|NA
TGCGCCAGCAGCCAAGTTAGCGGAGGGGCTACTGGAAACACCATATATTTT
CASSQVSGGATGNTIYF
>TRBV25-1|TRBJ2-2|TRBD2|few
TGTGCCAGCAGTGGCTACGGGGGGGGCTTAACCACCGGGGAGCTGTTTTTT
CASSGYGGGLTTGELFF
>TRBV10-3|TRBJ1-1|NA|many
TGTGCCATTTCCAAGGGGTCGAACACTGAAGCTTTCTTT
CAISKGSNTEAFF
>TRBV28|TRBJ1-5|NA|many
TGTGCCAGCGGACCGCAGGGAAATCAGCCCCAGCATTTT
CASGPQGNQPQHF
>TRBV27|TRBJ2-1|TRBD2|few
TGTGCCAGCAGAAGAGGGACTAGCGGGTCCAATGAGCAGTTCTTC
CASRRGTSGSNEQFF
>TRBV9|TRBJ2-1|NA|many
TGTGCCAGCAGCGGAAGGGTCAGGGTCCTCTCCTACAATGAGCAGTTCTTC
CASSGRVRVLSYNEQFF
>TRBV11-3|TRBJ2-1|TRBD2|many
TGTGCCAGCAGCTCGCGGGAGGGCCCCCACAATGAGCAGTTCTTC
CASSSREGPHNEQFF
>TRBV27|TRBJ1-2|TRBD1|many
TGTGCCAGCAGACGGGCGGGACAGTATGGCTACACCTTC
CASRRAGQYGYTF
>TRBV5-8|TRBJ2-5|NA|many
TGTGCCAGCAGCTTGAGAGGGATAAAAATGGAGACCCAGTACTTC
CASSLRGIKMETQYF
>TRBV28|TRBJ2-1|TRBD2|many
TGTGCCAGCAGTTTGGGACTAGCGGGAGGGCGGGATGAGCAGTTCTTC
CASSLGLAGGRDEQFF
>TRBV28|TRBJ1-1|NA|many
TGTGCCAGCAGTTTCTTCGGGGCGCTAACTGAAGCTTTCTTT
CASSFFGALTEAFF
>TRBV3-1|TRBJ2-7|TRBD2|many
TGTGCCAGCAGCCAAGGTCAGCGGGAGGGTTACGAGCAGTACTTC
CASSQGQREGYEQYF
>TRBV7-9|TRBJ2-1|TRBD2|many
TGTGCCAGCAGCTTAGGACTAGCGGGAGAGGGGAATGAGCAGTTCTTC
CASSLGLAGEGNEQFF
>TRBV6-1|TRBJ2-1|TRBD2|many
TGTGCCAGCAGGGGGACTAGCGGGACTTACAATGAGCAGTTCTTC
CASRGTSGTYNEQFF
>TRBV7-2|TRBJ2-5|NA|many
TGTGCCAGCAGCTTAGTCCCAGGCGAGACCCAGTACTTC
CASSLVPGETQYF
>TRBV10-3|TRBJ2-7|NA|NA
TGTGCCATCAGTGAGAGATTCGAGCAGTACTTC
CAISERFEQYF
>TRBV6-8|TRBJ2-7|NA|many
TGTGCCAGCAGTTACGTCGGAGCCGACTACGAGCAGTACTTC
CASSYVGADYEQYF
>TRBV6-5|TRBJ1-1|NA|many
TGTGCCAGCAGTTATCTAGGCCAGAACGGAGGTGACACTGAAGCTTTCTTT
CASSYLGQNGGDTEAFF
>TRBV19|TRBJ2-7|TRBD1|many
TGTGCCAGTAGTGTGGGACAGCCACCCTACGAGCAGTACTTC
CASSVGQPPYEQYF
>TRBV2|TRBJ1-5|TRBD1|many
TGTGCCAGCGAGACAGGGGGAGGCAATCAGCCCCAGCATTTT
CASETGGGNQPQHF
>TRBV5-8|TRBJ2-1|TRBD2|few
TGTGCCAGCAGCCCCTGGGATTCTAGCGGGAGTGTCCGGTTTAATGAGCAGTTCTTC
CASSPWDSSGSVRFNEQFF
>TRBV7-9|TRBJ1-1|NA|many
TGTGCCAGCAGAGCGTCAGGGTGGAATGAAGCTTTCTTT
CASRASGWNEAFF
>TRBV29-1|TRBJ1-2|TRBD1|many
TGCAGCGCGGAAAGCGACAGGGAATATGGCTACACCTTC
CSAESDREYGYTF
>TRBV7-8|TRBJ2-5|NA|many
TGTGCCAGCAGCTTATCGTTGGGCTCTGGGACCCAGTACTTC
CASSLSLGSGTQYF
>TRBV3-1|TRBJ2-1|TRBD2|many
TGTGCCAGCAGCCAAATAGCGGGAGGCCCCTACAATGAGCAGTTCTTC
CASSQIAGGPYNEQFF
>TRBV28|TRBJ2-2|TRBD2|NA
TGTGCCATCCTAGCGGGAGTAGGGACCGGGGAGCTGTTTTTT
CAILAGVGTGELFF
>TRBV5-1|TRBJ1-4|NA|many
TGCGCCAGCAGACGCGACGGACTAACTAATGAAAAACTGTTTTTT
CASRRDGLTNEKLFF
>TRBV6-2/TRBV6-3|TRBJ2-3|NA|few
TGTGCCAGCAGTTCGTTGACTCCAAAAACAACGCAGTATTTT
CASSSLTPKTTQYF
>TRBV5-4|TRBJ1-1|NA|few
TGTGCCAGCAGCTCTTTAGGACCTGAAGCTTTCTTT
CASSSLGPEAFF
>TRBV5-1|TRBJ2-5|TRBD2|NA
TGCGCCAGCAGCTTGGCCGTACTAGCGGGAACCGAGACCCAGTACTTC
CASSLAVLAGTETQYF
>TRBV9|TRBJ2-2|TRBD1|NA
TGTGCCAGCAGCGTAGTCACAGGGGGCAAGGGGGAGCTGTTTTTT
CASSVVTGGKGELFF
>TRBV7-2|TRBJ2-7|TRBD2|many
TGTGCCAGCAGCCCAACTAGCGGGGGGCGCCCTCAGCAGTACTTC
CASSPTSGGRPQQYF
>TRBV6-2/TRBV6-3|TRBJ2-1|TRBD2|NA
TGTGCCAGCAGTTACCCTAGCGGGACCTCCTACAATGAGCAGTTCTTC
CASSYPSGTSYNEQFF
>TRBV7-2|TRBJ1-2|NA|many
TGTGCCAGCAGCCCCGGTTTTGGCTACACCTTC
CASSPGFGYTF
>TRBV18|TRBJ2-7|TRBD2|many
TGTGCCAGCTCACCAAAGCGGGACTACGAGCAGTACTTC
CASSPKRDYEQYF
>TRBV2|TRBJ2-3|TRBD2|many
TGTGCCAGCAGTGGACCGGGGACTAGCGGTTTCACAGATACGCAGTATTTT
CASSGPGTSGFTDTQYF
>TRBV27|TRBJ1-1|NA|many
TGTGCCAGCCTCCTAGGGTCGGGGGGCACTGAAGCTTTCTTT
CASLLGSGGTEAFF
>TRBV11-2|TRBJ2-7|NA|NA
TGTGCCAGCAGCTTAGAGGCGGGCAGGGAAGCCTACGAGCAGTACTTC
CASSLEAGREAYEQYF
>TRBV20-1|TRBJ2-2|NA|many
TGCAGTGCTTGGGTAAACACCGGGGAGCTGTTTTTT
CSAWVNTGELFF
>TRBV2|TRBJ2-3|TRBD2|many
TGTGCCACCAAGCGGGAGTCGAACACAGATACGCAGTATTTT
CATKRESNTDTQYF
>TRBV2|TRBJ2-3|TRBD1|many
TGTGCCAGCAGTGAAGTCGACAGGGGGACGACAGATACGCAGTATTTT
CASSEVDRGTTDTQYF
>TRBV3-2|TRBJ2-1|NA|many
TGTGCCAGCAGCCAAGCGGCTAGCGGGAGCTTGGATGAGCAGTTCTTC
CASSQAASGSLDEQFF
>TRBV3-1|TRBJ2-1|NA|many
TGTGCCAGCAGTCGAGGGGTGGCACTCAATGAGCAGTTCTTC
CASSRGVALNEQFF